The rows below give T cell receptor beta chains drawn from one sample of a study of TIL therapy for anti-PD-1-resistant metastatic lung cancer. The data were produced by immunoSEQ multiplex PCR, yet TCRdb's version contains in-frame clones alone and is incomplete. The data show 20,000 to 25,000 clones, 78% seen once. The source was blood, collected at baseline. All receptors derive from a person aged 25-79 years with non-small cell lung cancer. Both conserved end residues are part of each CDR3. The D gene is left open where the match is weak. Clone size, where shown, is once, few, many, or a class for clones that have expanded.

. TRBJ1-1 . TRBV5-1 CASSLWGVPTADTEAFF TGCGCCAGCAGCCTCTGGGGCGTCCCCACCGCTGACACTGAAGCTTTCTTT
. TRBJ2-1 . TRBV5-1 CASSIMTVSLGNEQFF TGCGCCAGCAGCATAATGACAGTATCCCTCGGGAATGAGCAGTTCTTC
. TRBJ2-7 once TRBV6-1 CASSDSYEQYF TGTGCCAGCAGTGACTCCTACGAGCAGTACTTC
. TRBJ1-1 . TRBV19 CASSALGGNTEAFF TGTGCCAGTAGTGCCCTAGGGGGGAACACTGAAGCTTTCTTT
. TRBJ1-3 . TRBV7-3 CASSLEGSSGNTIYF TGTGCCAGCAGCTTAGAGGGCAGCTCTGGAAACACCATATATTTT
. TRBJ1-2 . TRBV5-6 CASSLDNLNYGYTF TGTGCCAGCAGCTTGGATAACCTGAACTATGGCTACACCTTC
. TRBJ2-1 . TRBV29-1 CSVVKGSSYNEQFF TGCAGCGTTGTAAAAGGGAGCTCCTACAATGAGCAGTTCTTC
. TRBJ2-5 . TRBV5-1 CASSNQETQYF TGCGCCAGCAGCAACCAAGAGACCCAGTACTTC
TRBD1 TRBJ1-4 . TRBV29-1 CSVWTGALFF TGCAGCGTGTGGACAGGGGCTTTGTTTTTT
. TRBJ2-1 . TRBV21-1 CAMYNEQFF TGTGCCATGTACAATGAGCAGTTCTTC
TRBD1 TRBJ1-2 . TRBV6-5 CASSYGQGDYGYTF TGTGCCAGCAGTTACGGACAGGGAGACTATGGCTACACCTTC
. TRBJ1-6 . TRBV11-2 CASSLGSLYNSPLHF TGTGCCAGCAGCTTAGGGTCCCTCTATAATTCACCCCTCCACTTT
. TRBJ2-5 . TRBV5-1 CASRRSQGETQYF TGCGCCAGCAGGAGGTCACAGGGAGAGACCCAGTACTTC
TRBD2 TRBJ2-7 . TRBV6-5 CASSSTGTRTDEQYF TGTGCCAGCAGTTCTACCGGGACTAGAACCGACGAGCAGTACTTC
. TRBJ1-1 . TRBV19 CASSIPLQRVAFF TGTGCCAGTAGTATCCCCCTCCAGCGGGTGGCTTTCTTT
. TRBJ2-5 . TRBV13 CASSLGRETQYF TGTGCCAGCAGCTTAGGACGGGAGACCCAGTACTTC
. TRBJ1-1 . TRBV10-1 CASSRERGTEAFF TGCGCCAGCAGCAGGGAGCGAGGCACTGAAGCTTTCTTT
TRBD2 TRBJ2-3 . TRBV5-4 CASSGTGTSRTDTQYF TGTGCCAGCAGCGGAACCGGGACTAGCCGCACAGATACGCAGTATTTT
TRBD1 TRBJ1-5 . TRBV30 CAWSVGQGGNQPQHF TGTGCCTGGAGTGTAGGACAGGGGGGCAATCAGCCCCAGCATTTT
. TRBJ2-7 . TRBV6-6 CASSSRGRYEQYF TGTGCCAGCAGTTCCAGGGGACGCTACGAGCAGTACTTC
TRBD2 TRBJ2-3 . TRBV10-3 CAISESKREGTDTQYF TGTGCCATCAGTGAGTCCAAGCGGGAGGGCACAGATACGCAGTATTTT
TRBD1 TRBJ1-3 . TRBV11-3 CASSGQGAGNTIYF TGTGCCAGCAGCGGACAGGGGGCTGGAAACACCATATATTTT
. TRBJ1-5 . TRBV5-4 CASSFFGDNQPQHF TGTGCCAGCAGCTTTTTTGGGGACAATCAGCCCCAGCATTTT
. TRBJ1-1 few TRBV5-1 CASSLSSANTEAFF TGCGCCAGCAGCTTGTCTAGTGCGAACACTGAAGCTTTCTTT